These T cell receptor beta chains were read from a single sample in a study of shared clonotypes between healthy human individuals. The data were produced by immunoSEQ multiplex PCR, yet TCRdb's version contains in-frame clones alone and is incomplete. The sample has 730,000 or so clones, 60% to 80% seen once. The sequencing sample was made of memory CD4+ T cells sorted from blood. The receptors here all came from a woman in her twenties or thirties in good health. Both conserved end residues are trimmed from each CDR3. The order of the fields is D gene, V gene, clone size, J gene, CDR3 protein. D genes are given only for firm matches. The listing skips clone size in some rows; elsewhere it reads once, few, many or a size class.

d_gene: TRBD1
v_gene: TRBV28
abundance: .
j_gene: TRBJ1-4
CDR3aa: ASSPGQLDEKLF

d_gene: .
v_gene: TRBV29-1
abundance: .
j_gene: TRBJ2-3
CDR3aa: SARGAGSGRTDTQY

d_gene: .
v_gene: TRBV25-1
abundance: .
j_gene: TRBJ2-1
CDR3aa: ASSEPAKQRPWKDEQF

d_gene: .
v_gene: TRBV2
abundance: many
j_gene: TRBJ2-4
CDR3aa: ASSEGTGPAKNIQY

d_gene: .
v_gene: TRBV11-3
abundance: .
j_gene: TRBJ2-3
CDR3aa: ASSLGLAPDTQY

d_gene: .
v_gene: TRBV9
abundance: few
j_gene: TRBJ1-2
CDR3aa: ASSEGTHYGYT

d_gene: .
v_gene: TRBV10-2
abundance: many
j_gene: TRBJ2-2
CDR3aa: ASSGLGSAGELF

d_gene: TRBD2
v_gene: TRBV18
abundance: .
j_gene: TRBJ2-1
CDR3aa: ASSPTAGDNEQF

d_gene: .
v_gene: TRBV30
abundance: .
j_gene: TRBJ2-5
CDR3aa: AWTGAETQY

d_gene: TRBD1
v_gene: TRBV28
abundance: .
j_gene: .
CDR3aa: ASSAWDRVDEQY

d_gene: TRBD2
v_gene: TRBV5-1
abundance: .
j_gene: TRBJ2-3
CDR3aa: ASDNRPSGSPTDTQY

d_gene: .
v_gene: TRBV5-6
abundance: .
j_gene: TRBJ2-1
CDR3aa: ASSPGDFRGEQF

d_gene: .
v_gene: TRBV7-6
abundance: once
j_gene: TRBJ1-1
CDR3aa: ASSLPALNTEAF

d_gene: .
v_gene: TRBV6-5
abundance: .
j_gene: TRBJ1-1
CDR3aa: ASRYRNTEAF

d_gene: .
v_gene: TRBV5-1
abundance: .
j_gene: TRBJ1-2
CDR3aa: ASSFFGTNAAKHGYT

d_gene: .
v_gene: TRBV28
abundance: many
j_gene: TRBJ1-5
CDR3aa: ASSLVDGRNQPQH

d_gene: TRBD1
v_gene: TRBV5-1
abundance: .
j_gene: TRBJ2-2
CDR3aa: ASSFGTGGSTGELF

d_gene: TRBD1
v_gene: TRBV28
abundance: once
j_gene: TRBJ1-6
CDR3aa: ASSLTRGRSPLH

d_gene: .
v_gene: TRBV27
abundance: few
j_gene: TRBJ2-1
CDR3aa: ASSPEGWVQF

d_gene: .
v_gene: TRBV7-9
abundance: once
j_gene: TRBJ2-3
CDR3aa: ASSLSADLTDTQY